This T cell receptor beta chain was sequenced during a study of PD-1 blockade in classical Hodgkin lymphoma. About the research overall: Administration of nivolumab to patients was at 3 mg/kg intravenously every 2 weeks. Findings and limits, study-wide: By cycle point C4D1, TCR diversity had risen significantly in CD4+ cells (but not CD8+ cells).

TCRdb's copy holds only in-frame clones and misses some; the assay was immunoSEQ multiplex PCR. The data contain approximately 34,000 clones, around 80% of them singletons. The V end was cut by 1 base, the J end by 6 bases, with 5 bases between. Germline CDR1 SQVTM, CDR2 ANQGSEA. CDR3 length: 11 residues. Autologous stem cell transplantation was followed by relapse in every patient, and brentuximab vedotin exposure varied. On this clone itself: The antigen is undetermined.

The chain joins TRBV29-1 to TRBJ2-3; no definite D call. The TCR was taken from a human donor with classical Hodgkin lymphoma. Here the sequenced sample was peripheral blood mononuclear cells (PBMCs), taken before the second cycle of nivolumab. The CDR3 protein is CSVEAEDTQYF. Written as DNA, the CDR3 is TGCAGCGTTGAAGCCGAGGATACGCAGTATTTT.